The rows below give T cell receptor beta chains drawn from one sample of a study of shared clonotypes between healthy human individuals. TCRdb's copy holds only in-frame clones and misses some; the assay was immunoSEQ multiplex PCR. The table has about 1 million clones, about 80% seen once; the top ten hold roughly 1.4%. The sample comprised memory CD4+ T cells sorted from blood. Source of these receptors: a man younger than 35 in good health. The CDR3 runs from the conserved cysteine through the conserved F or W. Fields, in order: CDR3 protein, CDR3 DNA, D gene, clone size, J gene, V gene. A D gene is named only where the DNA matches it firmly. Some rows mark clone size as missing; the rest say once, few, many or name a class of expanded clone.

CASSPKRTQYF TGTGCCAGCAGCCCCAAAAGGACCCAGTACTTC - - TRBJ2-5 TRBV11-3
CAIGLGTDTQYF TGTGCCATCGGTCTCGGCACAGATACGCAGTATTTT - - TRBJ2-3 TRBV10-3
CATYFGREQFF TGTGCCACCTACTTTGGTAGAGAGCAGTTCTTC - - TRBJ2-1 TRBV28
CASREKSGGTGELFF TGTGCCAGCAGGGAAAAGAGCGGGGGGACCGGGGAGCTGTTTTTT TRBD2 few TRBJ2-2 TRBV5-6
CASRTTVAGNTIYF TGTGCCAGTAGGACAACGGTAGCTGGAAACACCATATATTTT - once TRBJ1-3 TRBV19
CASSGRGTDTQYF TGTGCCAGTAGCGGGAGGGGGACAGATACGCAGTATTTT TRBD2 - TRBJ2-3 TRBV19
CASSLRQFQETQYF TGTGCCAGCAGCTTACGGCAGTTCCAAGAGACCCAGTACTTC - once TRBJ2-5 TRBV7-8
CASSSGQGHSPLHF TGTGCCAGCAGCTCGGGACAGGGGCATTCACCCCTCCACTTT TRBD1 - TRBJ1-6 TRBV11-2
CASRWGKRFQETQYF TGTGCCAGCAGGTGGGGGAAAAGATTCCAAGAGACCCAGTACTTC - many TRBJ2-5 TRBV28
CAWSVRGTLQETQYF TGTGCCTGGAGTGTACGGGGGACACTTCAAGAGACCCAGTACTTC - few TRBJ2-5 TRBV30
CASSLKGFSYNEQFF TGTGCCAGCAGCTTAAAAGGGTTCTCCTACAATGAGCAGTTCTTC - - TRBJ2-1 TRBV13
CASSRDSNNQPQHF TGTGCCAGCAGTCGGGACAGTAACAATCAGCCCCAGCATTTT TRBD1 - TRBJ1-5 TRBV6-5
CASSTYRSMNTEAFF TGTGCCAGTAGTACCTACCGAAGTATGAACACTGAAGCTTTCTTT - - TRBJ1-1 TRBV19
CASSFEGFSSYNEQFF TGTGCCAGCAGTTTTGAGGGCTTTAGCTCCTACAATGAGCAGTTCTTC - - TRBJ2-1 TRBV27
CATSRGRGSYEQYF TGTGCCACCAGCAGAGGCCGGGGCTCCTACGAGCAGTACTTC - - TRBJ2-7 TRBV15
CASSPRDMGYTF TGTGCCAGCTCACCACGGGACATGGGCTACACCTTC - - TRBJ1-2 TRBV18